This entry lists 15 T cell receptor beta chains sequenced from one sample in a study of Ad26.COV2.S vaccination and SARS-CoV-2 variants (dated by TCRdb to about 2021). The sample's treatment or condition, from its label and the paper: roughly 19 received Ad26.COV2.S at low or high dose, single or two shots; roughly 5 received placebo; per-sample allocation not given. For vaccine and placebo recipients, repertoires were sequenced using samples collected on day 63 after the first injection. The library was prepared using the immunoSEQ multiplex PCR assay. TCRdb holds this immuneACCESS table with in-frame rearrangements only. Some clones are missing; in checked studies, unresolved V genes explain under half, and the rest has no known cause. The sample contains 350,000 to 450,000 clones, 83% of them found a single time. Approximately 7% of the sample goes to the ten largest clones. This specimen was peripheral blood, taken in a trial of Ad26.COV2.S vaccine versus placebo. These receptors were obtained from a person between 18 and 65 years old who received the Ad26.COV2.S COVID-19 vaccine or a placebo.

The rearrangement links TRBV27 to TRBJ1-2, with TRBD1 as a possible D gene (6 bases). Germline assignment: CDR1 MNHEY and CDR2 SMNVEV (reference sequence). The CDR3 has 16 residues. Deletions cut 7 bases from V and 5 bases from J, with 23 bases between. The CDR3: CASTMVGGGGVYGYTF. The CDR3 bases are TGTGCCAGCACCATGGTCGGGGGCGGAGGGGTTTATGGCTACACCTTC.

The rearrangement joins TRBV4-3 to TRBJ2-3; D remains ambiguous. This CDR3 is built from 13 residues. V was clipped by 4 bases and J by 1 base, with 6 bases between them. Germline V gene lookup returns CDR1 LGHNA and CDR2 YSLEER. CDR3: CASSLLGTDTQYF. The DNA of the CDR3 is TGCGCCAGCAGCCTGTTGGGCACAGATACGCAGTATTTT.

This chain connects TRBV6-5 to TRBJ2-7; D remains unclear. V gave up 6 bases and J gave up 1 base, with 13 bases separating them. Per germline, CDR1 MNHEY and CDR2 SVGAGI. The CDR3 covers 14 residues. CDR3: CASRLGSASYEQYF. For the CDR3, the DNA is TGTGCCAGCAGGCTGGGCAGCGCTTCCTACGAGCAGTACTTC.

The J gene is TRBJ2-7, the V gene TRBV3-1 (or the pseudogene TRBV3-2), with a possible D match to TRBD1 (5 bases). V was cut by 1 base and J by 6 bases, with 7 bases left in between. The CDR3 is 12 residues long. Germline CDR1 is LGHDT and CDR2 is YNNKEL (reference sequence). In DNA form, the CDR3 reads TGTGCCAGCAGCCAAGTAGGGGTCGAGCAGTACTTC. Translating it yields CASSQVGVEQYF.

The gene calls are TRBV5-6 and TRBJ2-2, with 10 bases that match TRBD2. The CDR3 sequence is 16 residues long. The germline CDR1 and CDR2 sequences are SGHDT and YYEEEE. J lost 11 bases, V lost 3 bases, and 13 bases had no gene match. CDR3: CASSSLVVAGGRELFF. The CDR3 DNA follows: TGTGCCAGCAGCTCCCTCGTGGTAGCGGGGGGAAGAGAGCTGTTTTTT.

The rearrangement uses TRBV7-3 and TRBJ2-7; D gene unclear. The CDR3 contains 13 residues. V was clipped by 0 bases and J by 5 bases, with 8 bases between them. Looked up from germline, CDR1 is SGHTA and CDR2 is FQGTGA. CDR3 DNA sequence: TGTGCCAGCAGCTTAACGCCGCGCAACGAGCAGTACTTC. Its protein is CASSLTPRNEQYF.

The chain has TRBV12-5 and TRBJ1-4, with TRBD1 as a possible D gene (6 bases). In germline, CDR1 is LGHNT, CDR2 FRNRAP. V lost 6 bases, J lost 7 bases, and 15 bases lay in between. This CDR3 has 14 residues. The CDR3 DNA reads as TGTGCTAGTGGACTGCAAGGGGGGACTGAAAAACTGTTTTTT. Protein: CASGLQGGTEKLFF.

The CDR3 here is CASSPGEGTEAFF. CDR3 DNA sequence: TGTGCCAGCAGCCCTGGGGAGGGCACTGAAGCTTTCTTT. The chain has TRBV11-1 and TRBJ1-1; no clear D. With 5 bases removed from V and 4 bases from J, the gap between germline ends came to 11 bases. The CDR3 has 13 amino acids. Germline V lookup: CDR1 SGHAT, CDR2 FQDESV (reference sequence).

The gene calls are TRBV29-1 and TRBJ2-5; 7 bases map to TRBD2. Germline V gene sequence: CDR1 SQVTM, CDR2 ANQGSEA. The CDR3 is made up of 12 amino acids. V dropped 5 bases and J dropped 4; count of bases not matched to a gene: 4. The CDR3 protein is CSVSGEGETQYF. The CDR3 coding sequence is TGCAGCGTTTCTGGGGAGGGAGAGACCCAGTACTTC.

J is TRBJ2-7 and V is TRBV28; D is undetermined. The length of the CDR3 is 11 residues. The V end was cut by 2 bases, the J end by 4 bases, with 3 bases between. Germline V CDR1 and CDR2: MDHEN, SYDVKM. The CDR3 DNA sequence: TGTGCCAGCAGTTTAAGGTACGAGCAGTACTTC. Encoded protein: CASSLRYEQYF.

The J gene is TRBJ2-6, the V gene TRBV4-3; D is perhaps TRBD2 (5 bases). Germline CDR1 is LGHNA and CDR2 is YSLEER. The ends were cut back, 4 bases at V and 2 bases at J, with 9 bases in the middle. The CDR3 is 15 amino acids. As DNA, the CDR3 is TGCGCCAGCAGCCCTAGGGAGACTGGGGCCAACGTCCTGACTTTC. It is translated as CASSPRETGANVLTF.

The table lists this clone with a count of one. This chain connects TRBV18 to TRBJ2-7; D not resolved. The CDR3 loop spans 13 amino acids. Germline V CDR1 and CDR2: KGHSH, LQKENI. V was clipped by 6 bases and J by 5 bases, with 14 bases between them. The chain's CDR3 is CASSRNRDNEQYF. CDR3 coding DNA: TGTGCCAGCTCCCGGAACCGAGACAACGAGCAGTACTTC.

This chain connects TRBV10-3 to TRBJ1-5; unclear D gene. Germline V CDR1 and CDR2: ENHRY, SYGVKD. Trimming cost V 2 bases and J 3 bases, with 14 bases left between them. The CDR3 is 16 amino acids. CDR3 bases: TGTGCCATCAGTGAGAAATTGTACGGCCACAATCAGCCCCAGCATTTT. It yields the protein CAISEKLYGHNQPQHF.

This clone was observed a single time. The chain uses TRBV12-3 or TRBV12-4 and TRBJ2-5; no definite D call. CDR3 size: 13 residues. Trimming cost V 6 bases and J 1 base, with 9 bases left between them. The CDR3 loop reads CASRRTIQETQYF. The DNA for the CDR3 is TGTGCCAGCAGGCGGACCATCCAAGAGACCCAGTACTTC.

The V call is TRBV19, the J call TRBJ1-2; 8 nucleotides agree with TRBD1. Unmatched junction bases numbered 11, after V lost 10 bases and J lost 1 base. Germline CDR1 LNHDA, CDR2 SQIVND (reference sequence). The CDR3 has 15 residues. The CDR3 DNA reads as TGTGCCACCGCGACAGGGGCCGGCGGTAACTATGGCTACACCTTC. It is translated as CATATGAGGNYGYTF.